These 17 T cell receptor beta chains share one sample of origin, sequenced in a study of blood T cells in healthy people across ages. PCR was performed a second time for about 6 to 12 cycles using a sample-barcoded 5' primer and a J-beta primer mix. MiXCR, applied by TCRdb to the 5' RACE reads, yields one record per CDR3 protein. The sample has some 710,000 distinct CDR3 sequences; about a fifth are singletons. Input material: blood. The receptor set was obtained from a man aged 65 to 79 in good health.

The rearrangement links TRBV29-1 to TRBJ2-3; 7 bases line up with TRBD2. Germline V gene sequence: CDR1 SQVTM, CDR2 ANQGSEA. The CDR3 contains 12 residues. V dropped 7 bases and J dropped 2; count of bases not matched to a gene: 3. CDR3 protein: CSESGTTDTQYF. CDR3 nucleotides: TGCAGCGAAAGCGGGACCACAGATACGCAGTATTTT.

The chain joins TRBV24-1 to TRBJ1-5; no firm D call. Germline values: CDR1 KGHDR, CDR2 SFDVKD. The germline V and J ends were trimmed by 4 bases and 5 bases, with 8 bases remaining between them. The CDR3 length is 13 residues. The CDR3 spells CATSESGDQPQHF. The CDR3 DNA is TGTGCCACCAGTGAGTCTGGCGATCAGCCCCAGCATTTT.

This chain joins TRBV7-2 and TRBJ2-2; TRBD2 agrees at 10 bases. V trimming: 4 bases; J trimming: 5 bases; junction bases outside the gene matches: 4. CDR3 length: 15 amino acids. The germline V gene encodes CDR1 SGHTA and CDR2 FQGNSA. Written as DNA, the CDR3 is TGTGCCAGCAGCTCAGCGGGGGGGTTTACCGGGGAGCTGTTTTTT. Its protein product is CASSSAGGFTGELFF. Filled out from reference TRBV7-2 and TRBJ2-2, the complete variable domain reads GAGVSQSPSNKVTEKGKDVELRCDPISGHTALYWYRQSLGQGLEFLIYFQGNSAPDKSGLPSDRFSAERTGGSVSTLTIQRTQQEDSAVYLCASSSAGGFTGELFFGEGSRLTVL.

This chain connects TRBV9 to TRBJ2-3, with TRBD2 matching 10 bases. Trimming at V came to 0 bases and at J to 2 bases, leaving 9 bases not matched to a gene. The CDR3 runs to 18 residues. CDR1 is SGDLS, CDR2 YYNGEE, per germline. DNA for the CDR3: TGTGCCAGCAGCGTAGGGATTAGAGCGGGGGGGCCCACAGATACGCAGTATTTT. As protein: CASSVGIRAGGPTDTQYF. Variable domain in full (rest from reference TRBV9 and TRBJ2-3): DSGVTQTPKHLITATGQRVTLRCSPRSGDLSVYWYQQSLDQGLQFLIQYYNGEERAKGNILERFSAQQFPDLHSELNLSSLELGDSALYFCASSVGIRAGGPTDTQYFGPGTRLTVL.

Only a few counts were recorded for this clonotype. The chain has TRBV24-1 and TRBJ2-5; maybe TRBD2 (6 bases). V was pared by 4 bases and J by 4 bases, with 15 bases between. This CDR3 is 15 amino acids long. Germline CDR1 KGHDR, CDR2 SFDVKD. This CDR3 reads CATSERDFLGETQYF. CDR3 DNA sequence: TGTGCCACCAGTGAACGGGACTTCCTCGGAGAGACCCAGTACTTC.

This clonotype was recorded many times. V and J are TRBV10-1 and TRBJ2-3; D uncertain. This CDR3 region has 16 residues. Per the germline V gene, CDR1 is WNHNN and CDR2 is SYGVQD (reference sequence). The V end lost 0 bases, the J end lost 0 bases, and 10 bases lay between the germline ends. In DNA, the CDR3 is TGCGCCAGCAGTGAGTCGAGGTCAGCTAGCACAGATACGCAGTATTTT. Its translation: CASSESRSASTDTQYF.

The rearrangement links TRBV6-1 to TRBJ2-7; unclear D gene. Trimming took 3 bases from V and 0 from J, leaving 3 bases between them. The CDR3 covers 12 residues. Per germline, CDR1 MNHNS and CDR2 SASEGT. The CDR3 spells CASSDPSYEQYV. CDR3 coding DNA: TGTGCCAGCAGTGATCCCTCCTACGAGCAGTACGTC.

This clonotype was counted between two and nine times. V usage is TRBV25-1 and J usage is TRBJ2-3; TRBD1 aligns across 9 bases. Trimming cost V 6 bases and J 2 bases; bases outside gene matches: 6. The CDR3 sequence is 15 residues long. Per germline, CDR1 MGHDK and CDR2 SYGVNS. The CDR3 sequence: CASRQTGGPTDTQYF. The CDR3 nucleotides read TGTGCCAGCAGGCAGACAGGGGGTCCCACAGATACGCAGTATTTT.

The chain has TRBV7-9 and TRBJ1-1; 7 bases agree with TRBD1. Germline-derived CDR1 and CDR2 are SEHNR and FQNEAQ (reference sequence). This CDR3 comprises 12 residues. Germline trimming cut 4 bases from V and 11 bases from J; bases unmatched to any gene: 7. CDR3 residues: CASSSGGSQAFF. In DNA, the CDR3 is TGTGCCAGCAGCTCAGGGGGTTCTCAGGCTTTCTTT.

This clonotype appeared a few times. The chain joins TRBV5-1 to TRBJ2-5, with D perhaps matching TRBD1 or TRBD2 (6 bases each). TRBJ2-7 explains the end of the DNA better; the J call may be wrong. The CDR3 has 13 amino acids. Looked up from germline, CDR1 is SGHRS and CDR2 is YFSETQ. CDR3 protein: CASSLTGTLEQYF. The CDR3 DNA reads TGCGCCAGCAGCTTGACAGGGACTCTCGAGCAGTACTTC.

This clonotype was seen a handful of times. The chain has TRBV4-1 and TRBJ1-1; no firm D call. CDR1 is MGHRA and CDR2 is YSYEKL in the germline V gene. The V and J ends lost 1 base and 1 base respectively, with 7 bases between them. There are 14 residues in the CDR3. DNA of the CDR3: TGCGCCAGCAGCCAAGTGACGGAGAACACTGAAGCTTTCTTT. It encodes CASSQVTENTEAFF.

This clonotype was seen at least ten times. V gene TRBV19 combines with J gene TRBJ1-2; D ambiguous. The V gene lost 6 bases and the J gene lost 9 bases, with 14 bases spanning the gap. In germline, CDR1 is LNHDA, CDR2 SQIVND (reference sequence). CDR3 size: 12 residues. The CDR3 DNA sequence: TGTGCCAGTAGCTCTGGCCGCAGTCGCTACACCTTC. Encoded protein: CASSSGRSRYTF.

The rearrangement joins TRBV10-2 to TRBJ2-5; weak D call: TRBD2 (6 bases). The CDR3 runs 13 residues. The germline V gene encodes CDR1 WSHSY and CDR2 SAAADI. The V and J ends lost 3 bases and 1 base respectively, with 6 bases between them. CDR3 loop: CASSELAQETQYF. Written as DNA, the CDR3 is TGCGCCAGCAGTGAACTAGCCCAAGAGACCCAGTACTTC.

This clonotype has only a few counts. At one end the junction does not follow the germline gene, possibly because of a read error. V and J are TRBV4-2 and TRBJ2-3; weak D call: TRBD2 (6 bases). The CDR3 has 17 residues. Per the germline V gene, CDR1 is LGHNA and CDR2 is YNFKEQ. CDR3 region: CASSQDLPASGTDTQYF. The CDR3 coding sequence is TGCGCCAGCAGCCAAGATCTTCCGGCTAGCGGCACAGATACGCAGTATTTT.

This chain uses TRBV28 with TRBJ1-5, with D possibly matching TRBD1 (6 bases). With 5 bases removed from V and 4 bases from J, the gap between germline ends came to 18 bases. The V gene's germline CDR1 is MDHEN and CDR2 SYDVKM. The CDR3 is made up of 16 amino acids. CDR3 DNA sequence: TGTGCCAGCAGTCCTAGGGGGGGCGTGAGGAATCAGCCCCAGCATTTT. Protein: CASSPRGGVRNQPQHF.

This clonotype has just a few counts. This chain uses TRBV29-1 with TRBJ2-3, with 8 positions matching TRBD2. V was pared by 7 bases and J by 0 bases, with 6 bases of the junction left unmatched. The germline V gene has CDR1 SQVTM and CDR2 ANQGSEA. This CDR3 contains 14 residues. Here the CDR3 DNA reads TGCAGCGCTGTAGCGGGGCTTAGCACAGATACGCAGTATTTT. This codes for CSAVAGLSTDTQYF.

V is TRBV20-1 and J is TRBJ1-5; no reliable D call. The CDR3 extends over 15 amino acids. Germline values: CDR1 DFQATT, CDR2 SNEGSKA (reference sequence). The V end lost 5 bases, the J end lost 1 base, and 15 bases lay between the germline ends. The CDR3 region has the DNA TGCAGTGCTCCCCGGGCCCGAGGGAGCAATCAGCCCCAGCATTTT. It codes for CSAPRARGSNQPQHF.